This entry is about one T cell receptor beta chain. Its cognate antigen has yet to be identified. No quality values exist for individual bases; no much larger clone is one base distant. Starting from positively selected CD4+ cells, anti-CD25 beads were used to select CD4+CD25+ regulatory T cells. T cell subsets were isolated with Miltenyi superparamagnetic beads coated with subset-specific monoclonal antibodies. Every T cell population was isolated from peripheral blood. Ficoll separation was used to obtain mononuclear cells from whole blood, after which anti-CD14 microbeads were used to deplete monocytes. The isolated cell populations were resuspended in RNAprotect reagent immediately. Via the germline V gene (reference sequence), CDR1 is DFQATT and CDR2 SNEGSKA. Inclusive of the bounding cysteine and phenylalanine, the CDR3 is 15 residues long. Only CDR3 DNA remains: 45 bases, in frame from the first base. V is pared back by 0 bases and J by 2 bases, with 14 bases lying between the germline termini.

The protocol used for the library was multiplex PCR. Data came from a 454 GS FLX. Semiquantitative ARM-PCR was used to amplify the TCR alpha and beta CDR3 regions from mRNA. In ARM-PCR, tagged nested gene-specific primers were applied first, and communal superprimers then carried out the exponential amplification. Before the first-round PCR products went through the second amplification round, exonuclease was used to remove the nested primers. Amplicons were sequenced on the 454 platform, which allows rapid sequencing of millions of DNA fragments without cloning bias. A read mappable to both V and J germline segments was defined as an effective read. On the authors' methods: IRmap was used to assign reads to germline V, D and J segments, relying on pyromap, a Smith-Waterman modification adapted to 454 sequencing errors. D-beta assignments were filtered with cutoffs set at the 99th percentile of alignment scores obtained from simulated random sequences. The CDR3 was taken to be the amino acids lying between the conserved V-segment Y[YFLI]C motif and the J-segment [FW]GXGT motif. Repertoire diversity was estimated with a compound Poisson process model previously applied to large-scale EST data. A cross-contamination detection procedure was applied to argue against sample contamination as the source of shared CDR3s. TCRdb reworked the public reads: Q25 trimming with fastp, MiXCR clone assembly, productive beta chains retained. Each CDR3 protein appears once, grouped with its most common genes and DNA. The V and J calls were not made by the authors but by TCRdb's processing. This sample gives about 14,000 distinct CDR3 sequences in total; about 60% of them show up just once. The ten largest account for 2.1% of the sample.

This sample was included in a study of relationships among human T cell subsets (dated 2010 in TCRdb). In terms of the full investigation: Sequencing was performed on eight distinct blood T cell populations: pan T, CD8 cytotoxic, regulatory, Th1, Th2, naive plus transitional, activated and memory cells. General study outcomes and caveats: The bead-based sorting was unable to rule out the presence of a CD4+CD8+ double-positive population. Over 60% of CD8+ cytotoxic sequences were found to belong to clones with over 100 reads, whereas few such clones were observed in the regulatory and Th2 subsets. Substantial sharing of CDR3s among Th1, Th2 and regulatory T cells was interpreted as suggestive of stochastic cell fate choices. The seven subsets showed no statistically significant differences in V, D and J usage, CDR3 length, or N-nucleotide additions.

Specimen: Tregs sorted from blood. This chain joins TRBV20-1 to TRBJ2-7, with the D call perhaps TRBD1 or TRBD2, each one matching 6 bases. The receptor was isolated from a man aged 35-49 years in good health. In nucleotide form, the sequence is TGCAGTGCTAGAGATTCCGGGGGCCTAACCTACGAGCAGTACTTC. This sequence encodes CSARDSGGLTYEQYF.